This TCR beta chain was recorded in a study of CD8 T cells in ankylosing spondylitis. This clonotype was seen many times. What it recognizes is unknown. TCRdb recomputed calls from the 5' RACE reads with MiXCR, one row per CDR3 protein. The sample has around 490,000 distinct CDR3 sequences; 5.3% are singletons. Study results and limitations: There was a TCR beta motif, made of 7 or 8 highly homologous variants, that appeared characteristic of ankylosing spondylitis blood.

The J segment lost 5 bases and the V segment lost 8 bases, leaving 10 bases of the junction unmatched. CDR1 is SQVTM, CDR2 ANQGSEA, per germline. This CDR3 spans 14 amino acids. The sample consisted of blood, either unsorted or a sorted T cell fraction (not recorded which). The TCR was taken from a male donor with ankylosing spondylitis. This chain joins TRBV29-1 and TRBJ2-5, with 11 bases identical to TRBD2. This CDR3 is CSFQTSGTLETQYF. CDR3 bases: TGCAGCTTCCAGACTAGCGGGACTTTGGAGACCCAGTACTTC.